The 18 T cell receptor beta chains below were found in one sample sequenced in a study of blood T cell repertoires in COVID-19. Assay used: immunoSEQ multiplex PCR; TCRdb lists only in-frame clones, some missing. The data contain approximately 250,000 clones, about 85% of them singletons. What was sequenced was peripheral blood. The receptors come from a man younger than 35 with active or convalescent COVID-19.

This sequence joins TRBV4-3 and TRBJ2-1; a weak D match, TRBD2 (5 bases). Germline CDR1 and CDR2: LGHNA and YSLEER. This CDR3 has 17 amino acids. Trimming cost V 1 base and J 5 bases, with 18 bases left between them. DNA of the CDR3: TGCGCCAGCAGCCAAGCGGAATCTCTAGCTTCGGACAATGAGCAGTTCTTC. Encoded protein: CASSQAESLASDNEQFF.

This clone was picked up a small number of times. The chain uses TRBV11-2 and TRBJ2-7; 8 nucleotides line up with TRBD1. Trimming took 6 bases from V and 3 from J; bases not matched to a gene: 7. This CDR3 is built from 14 residues. The germline V gene encodes CDR1 SGHAT and CDR2 FQNNGV. The CDR3 is CASRSGTGHYEQYF. Here the CDR3 DNA reads TGTGCCAGCAGATCCGGGACAGGTCACTACGAGCAGTACTTC.

With respect to this clone: Other DNA sequences in this specimen translate into the identical CDR3. This chain uses TRBV6-5 with TRBJ1-2; D not resolved. Trimming removed 2 bases from V and 2 bases from J, with 6 bases in between. CDR1 is MNHEY, CDR2 SVGAGI, per germline. This CDR3 has 13 residues. The CDR3 coding sequence is TGTGCCAGCAGTTACGAGGGCAACTATGGCTACACCTTC. This sequence encodes CASSYEGNYGYTF.

DNA of the CDR3: TGCGCCAGCTCATTTTTGAATGAGCAGTTCTTC. As protein: CASSFLNEQFF. The chain combines TRBV5-1 with TRBJ2-1; D remains unclear. The germline CDR1 and CDR2 sequences are SGHRS and YFSETQ. The CDR3 consists of 11 residues. Trimming removed 7 bases from V and 7 bases from J, with 9 bases in between.

The V and J genes are TRBV11-2 and TRBJ2-3; no reliable D call. Germline CDR1 is SGHAT and CDR2 is FQNNGV. V was trimmed by 4 bases and J by 6 bases, leaving 8 bases between them. CDR3 length: 12 amino acids. CDR3 bases: TGTGCCAGCAGCTCTAGGCCCGATACGCAGTATTTT. Translating gives CASSSRPDTQYF.

The rearrangement uses TRBV5-8 and TRBJ2-2, with TRBD1 as a possible D gene (6 bases). Between the trimmed V and J ends, which lost 2 bases and 1 base, there was a span of 12 bases. In germline, CDR1 is SGHTS, CDR2 YDEGEE. This CDR3 region has 16 residues. The CDR3 DNA is TGTGCCAGCAGCTTATATCGAGGGGGGAACACCGGGGAGCTGTTTTTT. This translates into CASSLYRGGNTGELFF.

This chain uses TRBV11-2 with TRBJ2-1; TRBD2 aligns across 12 bases. CDR3 length equals 15 residues. Germline CDR1 is SGHAT and CDR2 is FQNNGV. Trimming at V came to 4 bases and at J to 7 bases, leaving 5 bases not matched to a gene. The CDR3 spells CASSSRLAGVNEQFF. CDR3 DNA sequence: TGTGCCAGCAGCTCGAGACTAGCGGGAGTAAATGAGCAGTTCTTC. Full variable domain (rest looked up from reference TRBV11-2 and TRBJ2-1): EAGVAQSPRYKIIEKRQSVAFWCNPISGHATLYWYQQILGQGPKLLIQFQNNGVVDDSQLPKDRFSAERLKGVDSTLKIQPAKLEDSAVYLCASSSRLAGVNEQFFGPGTRLTVL.

This chain uses TRBV7-9 with TRBJ2-1, with TRBD1 as a possible D gene (6 bases). V gave up 6 bases and J gave up 0 bases, with 21 bases separating them. This CDR3 spans 18 amino acids. CDR1 is SEHNR, CDR2 FQNEAQ, per germline (reference sequence). CDR3 in amino acids: CASSPRGTGLSSYNEQFF. Here the CDR3 DNA reads TGTGCCAGCAGTCCAAGGGGGACCGGATTGAGCTCCTACAATGAGCAGTTCTTC.

This chain uses TRBV5-6 with TRBJ1-1; D unresolved. The CDR3 is 13 amino acids. Per germline, CDR1 SGHDT and CDR2 YYEEEE. Between the trimmed V and J ends, which lost 0 bases and 11 bases, there was a span of 14 bases. The CDR3 DNA is TGTGCCAGCAGCTTGGTAGCGTCGAGAGGGGCTTTCTTT. Translating gives CASSLVASRGAFF. The full variable domain, rest sourced from reference TRBV5-6 and TRBJ1-1, is DAGVTQSPTHLIKTRGQQVTLRCSPKSGHDTVSWYQQALGQGPQFIFQYYEEEERQRGNFPDRFSGHQFPNYSSELNVNALLLGDSALYLCASSLVASRGAFFGQGTRLTVV.

The chain uses TRBV7-8 and TRBJ2-6; 12 bases map to TRBD2. J was trimmed by 0 bases and V by 10 bases; bases with no gene match: 13. Per the germline V gene, CDR1 is SGHVS and CDR2 is FQNEAQ. The CDR3 spans 19 residues. CDR3 loop: CATTGLAGPTSSGANVLTF. In DNA, the CDR3 is TGTGCCACAACAGGACTAGCGGGACCTACCAGCTCTGGGGCCAACGTCCTGACTTTC.

The CDR3 DNA sequence: TGTGCCAGCAGCCGCAGGTGGAGCGGGGGAGAGACCCAGTACTTC. It encodes CASSRRWSGGETQYF. This chain links TRBV11-3 with TRBJ2-5; TRBD2 matches 8 bases. Germline CDR1 SGHNT, CDR2 YENEEA. This CDR3 spans 15 amino acids. V lost 5 bases, J lost 4 bases, and 9 bases stayed unmatched. The complete variable domain, with remaining parts taken from reference TRBV11-3 and TRBJ2-5, reads EAGVVQSPRYKIIEKKQPVAFWCNPISGHNTLYWYLQNLGQGPELLIRYENEEAVDDSQLPKDRFSAERLKGVDSTLKIQPAELGDSAVYLCASSRRWSGGETQYFGPGTRLLVL.

This clone was found once. The V call is TRBV27, the J call TRBJ2-1, with D possibly TRBD2 on 7 matching bases. CDR3 size: 17 residues. Per germline, CDR1 MNHEY and CDR2 SMNVEV (reference sequence). Trimming cost V 5 bases and J 4 bases, with 21 bases left between them. As DNA, the CDR3 is TGTGCCAGCAGTACCCTAGTAGGGAGGGGGGATTACAATGAGCAGTTCTTC. Translation gives CASSTLVGRGDYNEQFF.

A single count supports this clone. The chain joins TRBV5-4 to TRBJ2-6; D may be TRBD2 (6 bases). V lost 0 bases and J 0 bases, leaving 10 bases between the germline ends. The CDR3 length is 17 residues. Germline CDR1 is SGHNT and CDR2 is YYREEE (reference sequence). CDR3 DNA sequence: TGTGCCAGCAGCTTGGGCCGGGGGAGCTCTGGGGCCAACGTCCTGACTTTC. As protein: CASSLGRGSSGANVLTF.

The chain uses TRBV4-2 and TRBJ1-1; 8 positions match TRBD1. CDR3 length equals 11 residues. V lost 0 bases to trimming and J lost 13 bases; unmatched junction nucleotides: 1. Per the germline V gene, CDR1 is LGHNA and CDR2 is YNFKEQ. CDR3 sequence reads: CASSQDGQGFF. In nucleotides, the CDR3 is TGTGCCAGCAGCCAAGACGGACAGGGTTTCTTT.

The rearrangement uses TRBV5-1 and TRBJ2-5; no definite D call. The V end lost 2 bases, the J end lost 3 bases, and 11 bases lay between the germline ends. Germline V lookup: CDR1 SGHRS, CDR2 YFSETQ. The CDR3 has 14 residues. This CDR3 reads CASSFAGGEETQYF. The CDR3 coding sequence is TGCGCCAGCAGCTTTGCCGGCGGTGAAGAGACCCAGTACTTC.

The V call is TRBV11-1, the J call TRBJ2-3; D might be TRBD2 (5 bases). This CDR3 is built from 14 residues. Per the germline V gene, CDR1 is SGHAT and CDR2 is FQDESV (reference sequence). V lost 4 bases, J lost 3 bases, and 11 bases lay in between. CDR3 nucleotides: TGTGCCAGCAGCTGGCGGGCAAGGACAGATACGCAGTATTTT. Its translation is CASSWRARTDTQYF.

This clone was recorded once. Germline and junction disagree at one end, which may indicate a read error. The chain has TRBV28 and TRBJ1-2; unclear D gene. The CDR3 spans 13 residues. Germline V gene lookup returns CDR1 MDHEN and CDR2 SYDVKM. Written as DNA, the CDR3 is TGTGCCAGCAGTCCAACTTTGGACTACGGCTACACCTTC. Amino acid sequence: CASSPTLDYGYTF.

DNA for the CDR3: TGTGCCAGTAGTATATCGGGACAGCTCCTCCAAGAGACCCAGTACTTC. Protein sequence: CASSISGQLLQETQYF. V is TRBV19 and J is TRBJ2-5; TRBD1 matches at 7 bases. CDR1 and CDR2 (germline): LNHDA, SQIVND (reference sequence). Losses at the gene ends were 2 bases for V and 1 base for J; bases not matched to a gene: 7. The CDR3 loop spans 16 amino acids.